The sample holds many counts of the clone carrying this T cell receptor (beta chain). Mismatch with germline at one junction end may stem from a read error. The entry originates in a study of neurological immune-mediated disorders. MiXCR was run by TCRdb on the 5' RACE reads, yielding one entry per CDR3 protein. This table holds 100,000 to 150,000 distinct CDR3 sequences, roughly 3.2% found once. The sequence came from a woman aged 30 to 39 with multiple sclerosis. Sequenced material: PBMCs.

The CDR3 spells CASSKLGGEVRDF. The CDR3 DNA reads as TGTGCCAGCAGCAAATTGGGGGGGGAAGTGAGGGATTTC. The V call is TRBV5-5, the J call TRBJ2-5; 7 nucleotides line up with TRBD2. This CDR3 has 13 amino acids. CDR1 is SGHKS, CDR2 YYEKEE, per germline (reference sequence).